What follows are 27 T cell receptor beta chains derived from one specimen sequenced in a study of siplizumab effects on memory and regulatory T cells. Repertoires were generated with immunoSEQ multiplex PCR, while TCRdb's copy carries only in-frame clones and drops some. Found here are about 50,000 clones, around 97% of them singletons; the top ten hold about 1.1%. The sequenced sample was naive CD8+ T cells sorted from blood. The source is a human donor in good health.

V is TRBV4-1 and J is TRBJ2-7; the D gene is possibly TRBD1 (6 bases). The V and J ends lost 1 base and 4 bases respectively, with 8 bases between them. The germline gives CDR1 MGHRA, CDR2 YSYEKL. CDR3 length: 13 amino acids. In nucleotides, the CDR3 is TGCGCCAGCAGCCAAGTAGGGGGTTACGAGCAGTACTTC. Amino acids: CASSQVGGYEQYF.

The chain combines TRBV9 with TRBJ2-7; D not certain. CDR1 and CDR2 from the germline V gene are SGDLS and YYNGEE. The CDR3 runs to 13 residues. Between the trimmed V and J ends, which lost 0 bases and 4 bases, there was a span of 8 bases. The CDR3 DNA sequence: TGTGCCAGCAGCGTAGGGAATATGTACGAGCAGTACTTC. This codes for CASSVGNMYEQYF.

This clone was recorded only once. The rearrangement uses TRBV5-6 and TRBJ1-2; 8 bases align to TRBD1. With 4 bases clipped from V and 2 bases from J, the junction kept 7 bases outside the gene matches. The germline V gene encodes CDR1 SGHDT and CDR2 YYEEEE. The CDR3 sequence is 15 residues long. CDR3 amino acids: CASSAQDRANYGYTF. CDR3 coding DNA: TGTGCCAGCAGCGCACAGGACAGGGCAAACTATGGCTACACCTTC.

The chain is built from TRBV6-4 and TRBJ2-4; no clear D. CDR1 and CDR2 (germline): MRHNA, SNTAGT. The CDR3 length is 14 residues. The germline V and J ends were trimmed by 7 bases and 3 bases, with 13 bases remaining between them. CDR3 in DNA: TGTGCCAGCAATATCCAGGCTATCAAAAACATTCAGTACTTC. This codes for CASNIQAIKNIQYF.

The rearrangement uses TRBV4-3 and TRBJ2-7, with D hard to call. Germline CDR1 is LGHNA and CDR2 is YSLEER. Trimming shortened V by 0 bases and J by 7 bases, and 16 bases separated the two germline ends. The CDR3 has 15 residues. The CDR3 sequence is CASSQELAARGEQYF. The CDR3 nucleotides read TGCGCCAGCAGCCAAGAGCTGGCAGCGCGTGGGGAGCAGTACTTC.

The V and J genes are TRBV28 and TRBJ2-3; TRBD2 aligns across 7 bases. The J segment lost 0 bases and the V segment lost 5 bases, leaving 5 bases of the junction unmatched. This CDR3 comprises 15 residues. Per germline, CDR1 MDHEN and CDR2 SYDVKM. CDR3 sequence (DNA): TGTGCCAGCAGTCTAGCGGAAAAGAGCACAGATACGCAGTATTTT. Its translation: CASSLAEKSTDTQYF.

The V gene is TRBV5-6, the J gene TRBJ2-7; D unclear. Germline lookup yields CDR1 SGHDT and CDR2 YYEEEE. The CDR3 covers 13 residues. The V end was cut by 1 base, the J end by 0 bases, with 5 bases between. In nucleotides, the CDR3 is TGTGCCAGCAGCTTGTACATCTCCTACGAGCAGTACTTC. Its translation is CASSLYISYEQYF.

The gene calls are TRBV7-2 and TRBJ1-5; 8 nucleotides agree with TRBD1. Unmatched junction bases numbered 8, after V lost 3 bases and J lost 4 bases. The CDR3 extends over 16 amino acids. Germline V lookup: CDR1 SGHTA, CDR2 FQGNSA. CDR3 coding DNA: TGTGCCAGCAGCTTGACACCGAGACAGGGGAATCAGCCCCAGCATTTT. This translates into CASSLTPRQGNQPQHF. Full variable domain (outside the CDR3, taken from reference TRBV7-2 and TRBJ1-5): GAGVSQSPSNKVTEKGKDVELRCDPISGHTALYWYRQSLGQGLEFLIYFQGNSAPDKSGLPSDRFSAERTGGSVSTLTIQRTQQEDSAVYLCASSLTPRQGNQPQHFGDGTRLSIL.

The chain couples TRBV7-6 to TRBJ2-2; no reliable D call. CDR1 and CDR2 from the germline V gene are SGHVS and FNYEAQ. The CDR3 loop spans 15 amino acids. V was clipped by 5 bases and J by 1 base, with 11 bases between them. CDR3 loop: CASSASVLNTGELFF. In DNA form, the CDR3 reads TGTGCCAGCAGCGCCTCGGTGTTGAACACCGGGGAGCTGTTTTTT.

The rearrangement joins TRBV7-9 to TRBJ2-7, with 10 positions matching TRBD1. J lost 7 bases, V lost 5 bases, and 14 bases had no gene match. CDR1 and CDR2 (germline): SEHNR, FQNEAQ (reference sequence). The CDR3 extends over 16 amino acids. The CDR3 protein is CASSASRGQGMGEQYF. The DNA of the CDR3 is TGTGCCAGCAGCGCCTCCCGGGGACAGGGGATGGGTGAGCAGTACTTC.

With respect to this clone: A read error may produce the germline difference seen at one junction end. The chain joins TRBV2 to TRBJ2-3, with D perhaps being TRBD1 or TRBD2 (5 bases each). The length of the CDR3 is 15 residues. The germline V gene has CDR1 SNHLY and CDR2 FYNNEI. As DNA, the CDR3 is TGTGCCAGCAGTCCTAGGGACGTGAACCCAGATATGCAGTATTTT. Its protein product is CASSPRDVNPDMQYF.

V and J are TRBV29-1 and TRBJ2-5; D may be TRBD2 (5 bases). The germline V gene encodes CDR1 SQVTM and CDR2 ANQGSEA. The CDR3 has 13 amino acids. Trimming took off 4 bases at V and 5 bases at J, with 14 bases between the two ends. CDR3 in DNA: TGCAGCGTTGCGGACCCGAGGGCTGAGACCCAGTACTTC. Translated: CSVADPRAETQYF.

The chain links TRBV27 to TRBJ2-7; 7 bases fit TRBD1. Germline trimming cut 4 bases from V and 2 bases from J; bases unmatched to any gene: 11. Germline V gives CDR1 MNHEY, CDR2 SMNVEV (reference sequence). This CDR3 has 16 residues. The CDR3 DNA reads TGTGCCAGCAGTTCTTCACTCCCGGACAGGCCCTACGAGCAGTACTTC. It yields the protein CASSSSLPDRPYEQYF.

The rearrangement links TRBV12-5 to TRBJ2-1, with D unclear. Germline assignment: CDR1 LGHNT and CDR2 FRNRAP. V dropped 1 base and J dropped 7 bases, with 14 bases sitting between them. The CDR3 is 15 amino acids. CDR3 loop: CASGLGFDVGNEQFF. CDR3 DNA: TGTGCTAGTGGTTTGGGTTTCGACGTAGGAAATGAGCAGTTCTTC.

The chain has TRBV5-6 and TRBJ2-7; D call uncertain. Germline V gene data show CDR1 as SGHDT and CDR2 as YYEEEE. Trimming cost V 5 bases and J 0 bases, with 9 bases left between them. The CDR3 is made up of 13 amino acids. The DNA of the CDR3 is TGTGCCAGCAGGACCATCGGCTCCTACGAGCAGTACTTC. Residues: CASRTIGSYEQYF. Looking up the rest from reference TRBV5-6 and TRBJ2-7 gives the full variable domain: DAGVTQSPTHLIKTRGQQVTLRCSPKSGHDTVSWYQQALGQGPQFIFQYYEEEERQRGNFPDRFSGHQFPNYSSELNVNALLLGDSALYLCASRTIGSYEQYFGPGTRLTVT.

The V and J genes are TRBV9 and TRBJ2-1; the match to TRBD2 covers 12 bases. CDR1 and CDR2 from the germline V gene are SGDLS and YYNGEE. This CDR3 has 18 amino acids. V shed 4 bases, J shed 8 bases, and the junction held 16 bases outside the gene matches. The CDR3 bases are TGTGCCAGCAGCACTCCCGCCCGACTAGCGGGAGTGGCTGATGAGCAGTTCTTC. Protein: CASSTPARLAGVADEQFF. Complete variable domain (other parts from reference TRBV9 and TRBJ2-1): DSGVTQTPKHLITATGQRVTLRCSPRSGDLSVYWYQQSLDQGLQFLIQYYNGEERAKGNILERFSAQQFPDLHSELNLSSLELGDSALYFCASSTPARLAGVADEQFFGPGTRLTVL.

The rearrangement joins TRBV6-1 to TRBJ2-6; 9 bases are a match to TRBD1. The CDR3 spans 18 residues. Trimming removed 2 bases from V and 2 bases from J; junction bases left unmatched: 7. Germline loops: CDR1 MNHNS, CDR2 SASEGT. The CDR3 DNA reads TGTGCCAGCAGTGAAACAGGGGGCGCGGGCGCTGGGGCCAACGTCCTGACTTTC. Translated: CASSETGGAGAGANVLTF.

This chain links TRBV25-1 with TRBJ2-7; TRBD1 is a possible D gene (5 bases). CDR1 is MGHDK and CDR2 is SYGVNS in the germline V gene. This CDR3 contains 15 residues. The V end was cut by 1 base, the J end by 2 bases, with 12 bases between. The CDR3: CASSELGVGPYEQYF. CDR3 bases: TGTGCCAGCAGTGAATTAGGGGTAGGCCCCTACGAGCAGTACTTC.

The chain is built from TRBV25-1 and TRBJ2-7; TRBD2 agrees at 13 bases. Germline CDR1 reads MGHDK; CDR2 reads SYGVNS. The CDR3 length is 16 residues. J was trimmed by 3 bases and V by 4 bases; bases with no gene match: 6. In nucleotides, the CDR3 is TGTGCCAGCAGTGGGTCCGGGACTAGCGGGAACTACGAGCAGTACTTC. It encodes CASSGSGTSGNYEQYF.

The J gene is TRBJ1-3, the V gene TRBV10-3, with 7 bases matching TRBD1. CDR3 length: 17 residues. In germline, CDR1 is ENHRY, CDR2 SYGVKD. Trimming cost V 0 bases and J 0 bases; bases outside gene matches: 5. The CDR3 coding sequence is TGTGCCATCAGTGAGTCGAATCAGGGGGACTCTGGAAACACCATATATTTT. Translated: CAISESNQGDSGNTIYF.

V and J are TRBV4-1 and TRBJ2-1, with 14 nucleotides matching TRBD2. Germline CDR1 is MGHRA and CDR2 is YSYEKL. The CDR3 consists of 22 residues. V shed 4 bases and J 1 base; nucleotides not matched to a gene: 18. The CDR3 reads CASSLQPLRGTSGSLSYNEQFF. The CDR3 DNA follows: TGCGCCAGCAGCCTCCAACCGTTAAGGGGGACTAGCGGGAGCTTGTCCTACAATGAGCAGTTCTTC.

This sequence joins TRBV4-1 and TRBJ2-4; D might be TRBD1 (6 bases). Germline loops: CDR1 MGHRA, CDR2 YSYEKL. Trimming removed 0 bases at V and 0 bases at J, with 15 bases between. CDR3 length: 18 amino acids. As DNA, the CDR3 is TGCGCCAGCAGCCAAGAATTAGGGGGTCTGGTAGCCAAAAACATTCAGTACTTC. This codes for CASSQELGGLVAKNIQYF.

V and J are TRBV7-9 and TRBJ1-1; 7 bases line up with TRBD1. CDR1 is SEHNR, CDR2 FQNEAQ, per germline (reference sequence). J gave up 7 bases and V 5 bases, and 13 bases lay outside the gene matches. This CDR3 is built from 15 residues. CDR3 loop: CASSDIIDRVGEAFF. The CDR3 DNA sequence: TGTGCCAGCAGCGACATAATCGACAGGGTTGGTGAAGCTTTCTTT. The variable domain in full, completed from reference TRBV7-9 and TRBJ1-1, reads DTGVSQNPRHKITKRGQNVTFRCDPISEHNRLYWYRQTLGQGPEFLTYFQNEAQLEKSRLLSDRFSAERPKGSFSTLEIQRTEQGDSAMYLCASSDIIDRVGEAFFGQGTRLTVV.

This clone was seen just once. Written as DNA, the CDR3 is TGTGCCATCACAGAGACAACCTCCTACGAGCAGTACTTC. Translating it yields CAITETTSYEQYF. The rearrangement links TRBV10-3 to TRBJ2-7, with no clear D. Germline CDR1 is ENHRY and CDR2 is SYGVKD. The V and J ends lost 7 bases and 0 bases respectively, with 10 bases between them. The CDR3 is 13 residues long.

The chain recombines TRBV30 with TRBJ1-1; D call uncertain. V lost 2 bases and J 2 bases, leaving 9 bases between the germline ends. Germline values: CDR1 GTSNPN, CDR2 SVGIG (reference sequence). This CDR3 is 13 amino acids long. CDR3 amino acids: CAWSMSTNTEAFF. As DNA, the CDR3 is TGTGCCTGGAGTATGTCTACTAACACTGAAGCTTTCTTT.

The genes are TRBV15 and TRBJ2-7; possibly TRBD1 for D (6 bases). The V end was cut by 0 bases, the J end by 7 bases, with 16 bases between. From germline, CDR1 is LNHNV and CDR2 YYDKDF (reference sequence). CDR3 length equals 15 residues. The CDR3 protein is CATSRDNIPRGEQYF. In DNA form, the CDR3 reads TGTGCCACCAGCAGAGACAATATCCCTAGGGGGGAGCAGTACTTC. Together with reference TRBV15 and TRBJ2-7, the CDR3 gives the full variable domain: DAMVIQNPRYQVTQFGKPVTLSCSQTLNHNVMYWYQQKSSQAPKLLFHYYDKDFNNEADTPDNFQSRRPNTSFCFLDIRSPGLGDTAMYLCATSRDNIPRGEQYFGPGTRLTVT.

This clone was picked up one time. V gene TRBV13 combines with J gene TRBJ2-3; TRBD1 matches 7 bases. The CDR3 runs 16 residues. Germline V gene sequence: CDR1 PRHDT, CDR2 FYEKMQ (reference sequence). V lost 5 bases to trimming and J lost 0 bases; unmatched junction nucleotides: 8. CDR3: CASSRRDRASTDTQYF. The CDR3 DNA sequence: TGTGCCAGCAGCCGAAGGGACAGAGCTAGCACAGATACGCAGTATTTT. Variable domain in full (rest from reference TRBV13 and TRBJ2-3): AAGVIQSPRHLIKEKRETATLKCYPIPRHDTVYWYQQGPGQDPQFLISFYEKMQSDKGSIPDRFSAQQFSDYHSELNMSSLELGDSALYFCASSRRDRASTDTQYFGPGTRLTVL.